These 12 T cell receptor beta chains were all obtained from the same sample, sequenced in a study of CD8 T cells in ankylosing spondylitis. Study results and caveats: Seemingly characteristic of ankylosing spondylitis blood was a TCR beta motif consisting of under 10 highly homologous variants.

TCRdb re-called the 5' RACE reads with MiXCR, one entry per CDR3 protein. The data contain around 770,000 distinct CDR3 sequences, 15% to 20% of them seen just once; the ten biggest clones take up around a fifth. Antigens for these TCRs are unknown. Sequencing was performed on blood, either unsorted or a sorted T cell fraction (not recorded which). These receptors originate from a male donor with ankylosing spondylitis.

This clonotype has only a few counts. The genes are TRBV27 and TRBJ1-1, with 11 bases identical to TRBD1. The CDR3 is made up of 15 amino acids. Germline-derived CDR1 and CDR2 are MNHEY and SMNVEV (reference sequence). The V segment lost 2 bases and the J segment 9 bases; nucleotides outside the gene matches: 8. CDR3 sequence: CASSLVGQGAPKAFF. The CDR3 DNA reads TGTGCCAGCAGTTTAGTTGGACAGGGGGCACCGAAAGCTTTCTTT.

The chain recombines TRBV20-1 with TRBJ1-6; a weak D match, TRBD1 (5 bases). V was clipped by 0 bases and J by 13 bases, with 16 bases between them. Germline V CDR1 and CDR2: DFQATT, SNEGSKA (reference sequence). The CDR3 is made up of 14 amino acids. CDR3 residues: CSARDIGGPSPLHF. CDR3 DNA sequence: TGCAGTGCTAGAGATATTGGGGGTCCCTCCCCCCTCCACTTT.

This clonotype has more than one count but fewer than ten. The V call is TRBV12-3 or TRBV12-4, the J call TRBJ1-2; 8 bases fit TRBD1. This CDR3 contains 13 residues. After removal of 4 bases from V and 10 bases from J, the junction contained 8 bases not matched to a gene. This CDR3 reads CASSWTGTPNYTF. CDR3 DNA sequence: TGTGCCAGCAGTTGGACAGGGACTCCCAACTACACCTTC.

V usage is TRBV5-1 and J usage is TRBJ1-2, with D tentatively TRBD1 (5 bases). From germline, CDR1 is SGHRS and CDR2 YFSETQ. V dropped 4 bases and J dropped 3 bases, with 10 bases sitting between them. The CDR3 is 13 residues long. As DNA, the CDR3 is TGCGCCAGCAGCCCAGGGAGGGACTATGGCTACACCTTC. Translation: CASSPGRDYGYTF.

The chain is built from TRBV28 and TRBJ2-5; D might be TRBD2 (5 bases). The CDR3 is 15 residues long. CDR1 and CDR2 (germline): MDHEN, SYDVKM. With 2 bases removed from V and 1 base from J, the gap between germline ends came to 11 bases. The CDR3 DNA follows: TGTGCCAGCAGTTTAGGAGCGGTGGGCCAAGAGACCCAGTACTTC. Translated, it gives CASSLGAVGQETQYF.

The V gene is TRBV5-6, the J gene TRBJ2-7, with 10 bases lining up with TRBD1. Germline assignment: CDR1 SGHDT and CDR2 YYEEEE. The V and J ends lost 0 bases and 11 bases, in that order; junction bases with no gene match: 2. The CDR3 is 12 residues long. CDR3 nucleotides: TGTGCCAGCAGCTTGGGGGGGACAGGGGAGTACTTC. Its protein product is CASSLGGTGEYF. Supplemented by reference TRBV5-6 and TRBJ2-7, the full variable domain reads DAGVTQSPTHLIKTRGQQVTLRCSPKSGHDTVSWYQQALGQGPQFIFQYYEEEERQRGNFPDRFSGHQFPNYSSELNVNALLLGDSALYLCASSLGGTGEYFGPGTRLTVT.

The chain is built from TRBV20-1 and TRBJ2-7; D unresolved. Germline loops: CDR1 DFQATT, CDR2 SNEGSKA (reference sequence). The germline V and J ends were trimmed by 5 bases and 0 bases, with 5 bases remaining between them. This CDR3 comprises 11 residues. The CDR3 DNA follows: TGCAGTGCTCACAGCTCCTACGAGCAGTACTTC. Protein: CSAHSSYEQYF.

Only a few counts were recorded for this clonotype. The rearrangement joins TRBV14 to TRBJ2-3; D is uncertain. CDR1 and CDR2 from the germline V gene are SGHDN and FVKESK. The V end was cut by 1 base, the J end by 4 bases, with 15 bases between. The CDR3 contains 16 residues. The CDR3 spells CASSQGTADWADTQYF. CDR3 in DNA: TGTGCCAGCAGCCAAGGCACGGCCGATTGGGCAGATACGCAGTATTTT.

The rearrangement links TRBV29-1 to TRBJ2-3; D may be TRBD1 or TRBD2 (5 bases each). The length of the CDR3 is 14 residues. V was shortened by 5 bases and J by 5 bases, with 17 bases between the two germline ends. The germline V gene has CDR1 SQVTM and CDR2 ANQGSEA. The CDR3 loop is CSVSGPPGLDTQYF. As DNA, the CDR3 is TGCAGCGTTTCGGGACCGCCAGGGTTAGATACGCAGTATTTT.

V and J are TRBV7-6 and TRBJ1-1; D is possibly TRBD1 (5 bases). Trimming took off 4 bases at V and 0 bases at J, with 15 bases between the two ends. Germline CDR1 and CDR2: SGHVS and FNYEAQ. The CDR3 has 16 amino acids. CDR3 DNA: TGTGCCAGCAGCTACGCAGGGCCTCTCATGAACACTGAAGCTTTCTTT. As protein: CASSYAGPLMNTEAFF.

J is TRBJ1-1 and V is TRBV20-1, with D perhaps matching TRBD1 (6 bases). Germline V gene lookup returns CDR1 DFQATT and CDR2 SNEGSKA (reference sequence). The V gene lost 1 base and the J gene lost 1 base, with 13 bases spanning the gap. The CDR3 has 15 amino acids. This CDR3 reads CSARAPRGGNTEAFF. The CDR3 DNA is TGCAGTGCTAGAGCGCCTAGGGGGGGGAACACTGAAGCTTTCTTT.

In its sample, this clonotype was seen a few times. The chain uses TRBV24-1 and TRBJ2-5; 12 bases are a match to TRBD2. The CDR3 loop spans 16 amino acids. V lost 3 bases to trimming and J lost 4 bases; unmatched junction nucleotides: 5. The germline CDR1 and CDR2 sequences are KGHDR and SFDVKD. CDR3 coding DNA: TGTGCCACCAGTGATCTAGCGGGGGGGCCTCGAGAGACCCAGTACTTC. This gives the protein CATSDLAGGPRETQYF.